This TCR beta chain was sequenced during a study of shared clonotypes between healthy human individuals. Naive CD8 populations comprised CD45RO-negative cells positively selected for CCR7, excluding terminally differentiated effector memory CD45RA+ cells. Germline CDR1 is SEHNR and CDR2 is FQNEAQ (reference sequence). The CDR3 sequence is 15 residues long. V gave up 1 base and J gave up 2 bases, with 12 bases separating them. Deep-level settings were used for running the assay. Replicate PCRs from sorted subsets contained about 200 ng DNA, which is 31,000 or so T cell genomes. The assay was immunoSEQ multiplex PCR, and TCRdb's table has in-frame clones only and misses some. This repertoire shows about 580,000 clones, 95% to 98% found once; its top ten account for 0.3%.

This chain uses TRBV7-9 with TRBJ2-7, with D tentatively TRBD1 or TRBD2 (5 bases each). This sequence was found in a man aged 25-40 years in good health. Sequenced: naive CD8+ T cells sorted from blood. CDR3 sequence reads: CASSLVGTQTYEQYF. DNA of the CDR3: TGTGCCAGCAGCTTAGTCGGGACCCAAACCTACGAGCAGTACTTC.